Below, one TCR beta chain is given with its context. Its antigen is still unknown. Nothing much larger sits one base from this clone, and base qualities are not available. Peripheral blood CD8+ and CD4+ T cells from healthy donors, Susac syndrome patients and multiple sclerosis patients were profiled using high-throughput TCR beta sequencing. Multiple sclerosis controls were treatment-naive patients with stable or active relapsing-remitting disease fulfilling revised McDonald criteria. Bulk CD8+ and CD4+ T cells were purified by magnetic negative isolation, whereas CD8+ TEMRA cells were enriched by FACS. Blood was collected in EDTA tubes and processed within 24 hours, with PBMCs isolated through density gradient centrifugation. PBMCs destined for TCR sequencing were cryopreserved in liquid nitrogen and later thawed in a 37 °C water bath. The sorted or isolated CD4+, CD8+ and CD8+ TEMRA cells had a purity of 90% or higher.

These data belong to a study of CD8 T cells in Susac syndrome (dated 2019 in TCRdb). Some background on the complete study: The study used repertoire sequencing to test whether antigen drove CD8+ T cell activation and differentiation in Susac syndrome.

RNA was extracted using the RNeasy kit, and about 0.5 to 1 ug of the RNA was reverse transcribed with random hexamers. The immunoSEQ multiplex PCR assay, covering 54 Vbeta and 13 Jbeta segments, was used to amplify TCR beta CDR3 regions. To correct PCR amplification bias, a synthetic template baseline was used for both primer optimization and computational correction. The paper's data handling went like this. Only productive sequences were kept, with reads annotated to V, D and J genes according to IMGT and analyzed in immunoSEQ Analyzer. Clonality was computed as one minus Shannon entropy normalized by log2 of the number of productive unique sequences. For each patient and control, public and private clones were evaluated among the 100 most prevalent clones. Clones were defined as Susac-specific when absent from the healthy and MS cohorts, from some 1,100 published viral clones and from other ImmuneACCESS disease sequences. Starting from the raw public reads, TCRdb applied fastp trimming at Q25, assembled clones with MiXCR and retained in-frame beta chains. Rows are unified per CDR3 protein, each entry keeping the most common DNA and genes. For this entry, the V and J calls and clone size follow TCRdb and not the study's own pipeline. This sample has nearly 200,000 distinct CDR3 sequences in its table, and roughly 95% of those were observed once. The top ten clones comprise roughly 0.088% of the sample.

What the work shows at the level of the full study, not this receptor alone: The number of individuals in the TCR sequencing and HLA analysis was acknowledged as relatively small.

From the germline V gene, CDR1 is KGHSH and CDR2 is LQKENI. V loses 6 bases of germline sequence and J loses 3 bases, and the interval between the two ends is 8 bases. The CDR3 spans 12 residues, from the cysteine through the phenylalanine. CDR3 DNA only is kept here, 36 bases in frame from base 1. The chain couples TRBV18 to TRBJ2-5; possibly the D gene is TRBD2, per 5 matching bases. The receptor's source is a human donor with multiple sclerosis. Sequences were obtained from CD4+ T cells from PBMCs. Read as DNA, the sequence is TGTGCCAGCTCTTCGAGGGAAGAGACCCAGTACTTC. It translates as CASSSREETQYF.